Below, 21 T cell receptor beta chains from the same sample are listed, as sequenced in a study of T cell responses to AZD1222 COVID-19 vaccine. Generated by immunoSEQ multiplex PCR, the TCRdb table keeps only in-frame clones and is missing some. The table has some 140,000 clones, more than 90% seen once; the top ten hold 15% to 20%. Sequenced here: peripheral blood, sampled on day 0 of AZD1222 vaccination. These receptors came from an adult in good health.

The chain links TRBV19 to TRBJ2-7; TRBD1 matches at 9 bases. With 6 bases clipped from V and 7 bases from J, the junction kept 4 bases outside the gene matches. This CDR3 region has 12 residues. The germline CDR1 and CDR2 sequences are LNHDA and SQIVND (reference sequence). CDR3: CASRTGGSEQYF. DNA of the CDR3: TGTGCCAGTAGGACAGGGGGAAGTGAGCAGTACTTC.

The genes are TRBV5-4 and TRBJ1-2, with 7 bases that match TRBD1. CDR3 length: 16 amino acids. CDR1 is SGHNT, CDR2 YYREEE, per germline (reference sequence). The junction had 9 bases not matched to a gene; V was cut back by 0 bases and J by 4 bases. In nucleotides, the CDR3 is TGTGCCAGCAGCTTGGCGACAGGGAGAACTGGCTATGGCTACACCTTC. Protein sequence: CASSLATGRTGYGYTF.

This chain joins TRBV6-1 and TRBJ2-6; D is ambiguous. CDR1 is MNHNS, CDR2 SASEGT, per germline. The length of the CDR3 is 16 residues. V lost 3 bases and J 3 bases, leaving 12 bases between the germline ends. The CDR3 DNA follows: TGTGCCAGCAGTGACCGACCTAGAAGTGGGGCCAACGTCCTGACTTTC. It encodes CASSDRPRSGANVLTF.

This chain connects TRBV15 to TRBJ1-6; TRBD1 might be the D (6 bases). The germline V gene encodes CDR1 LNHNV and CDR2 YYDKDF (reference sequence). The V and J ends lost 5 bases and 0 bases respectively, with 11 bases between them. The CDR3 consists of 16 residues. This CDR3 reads CATSGDRSSYNSPLHF. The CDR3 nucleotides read TGTGCCACCAGCGGTGACAGGAGCTCCTATAATTCACCCCTCCACTTT.

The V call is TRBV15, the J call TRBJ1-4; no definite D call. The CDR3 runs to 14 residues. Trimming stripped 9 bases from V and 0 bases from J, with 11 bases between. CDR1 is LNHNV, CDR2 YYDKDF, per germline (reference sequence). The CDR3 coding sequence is TGTGCCACGAGGCGAAGGGCAACTAATGAAAAACTGTTTTTT. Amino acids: CATRRRATNEKLFF.

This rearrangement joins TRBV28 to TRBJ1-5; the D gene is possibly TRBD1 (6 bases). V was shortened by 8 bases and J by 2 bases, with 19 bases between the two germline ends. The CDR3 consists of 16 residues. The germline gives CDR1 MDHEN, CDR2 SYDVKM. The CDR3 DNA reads TGTGCCAGCCTACTGTTTAAGGGGGGACGCAATCAGCCCCAGCATTTT. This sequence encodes CASLLFKGGRNQPQHF.

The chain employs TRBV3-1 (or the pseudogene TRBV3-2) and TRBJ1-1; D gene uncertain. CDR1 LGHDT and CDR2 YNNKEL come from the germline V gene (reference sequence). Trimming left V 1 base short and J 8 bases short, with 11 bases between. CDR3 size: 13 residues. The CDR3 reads CASSQGGGMEAFF. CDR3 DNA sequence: TGTGCCAGCAGCCAAGGGGGAGGGATGGAAGCTTTCTTT.

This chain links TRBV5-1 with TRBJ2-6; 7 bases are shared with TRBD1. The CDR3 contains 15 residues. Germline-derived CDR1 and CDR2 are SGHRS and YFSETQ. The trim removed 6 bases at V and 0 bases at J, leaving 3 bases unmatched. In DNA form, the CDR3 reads TGCGCCAGCAAGGGACAGCCCTCTGGGGCCAACGTCCTGACTTTC. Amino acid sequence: CASKGQPSGANVLTF.

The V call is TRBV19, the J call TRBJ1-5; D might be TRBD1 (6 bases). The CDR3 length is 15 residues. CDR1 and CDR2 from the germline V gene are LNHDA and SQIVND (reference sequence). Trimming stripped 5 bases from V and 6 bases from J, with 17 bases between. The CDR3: CASSRPLGAGQPQHF. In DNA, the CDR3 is TGTGCCAGTAGTCGGCCTTTGGGGGCGGGTCAGCCCCAGCATTTT.

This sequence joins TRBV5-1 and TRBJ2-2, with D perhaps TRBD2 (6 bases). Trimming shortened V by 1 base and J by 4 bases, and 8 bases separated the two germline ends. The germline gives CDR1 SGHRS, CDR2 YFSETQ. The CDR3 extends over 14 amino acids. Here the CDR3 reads CASSLLAATGELFF. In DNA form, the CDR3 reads TGCGCCAGCAGCTTGTTAGCGGCCACCGGGGAGCTGTTTTTT.

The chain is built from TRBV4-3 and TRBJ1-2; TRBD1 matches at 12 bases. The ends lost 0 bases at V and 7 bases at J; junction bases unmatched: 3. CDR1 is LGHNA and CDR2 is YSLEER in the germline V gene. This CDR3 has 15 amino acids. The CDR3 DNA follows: TGCGCCAGCAGCCAAGAAGGGACAGGGGGCTCTGGCTACACCTTC. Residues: CASSQEGTGGSGYTF.

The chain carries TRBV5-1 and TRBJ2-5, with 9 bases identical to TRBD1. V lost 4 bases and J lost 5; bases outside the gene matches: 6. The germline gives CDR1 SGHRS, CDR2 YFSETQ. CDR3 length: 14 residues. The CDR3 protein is CASSHGTGFETQYF. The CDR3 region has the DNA TGCGCCAGCAGCCATGGGACAGGGTTTGAGACCCAGTACTTC. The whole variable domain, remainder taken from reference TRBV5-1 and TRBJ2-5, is KAGVTQTPRYLIKTRGQQVTLSCSPISGHRSVSWYQQTPGQGLQFLFEYFSETQRNKGNFPGRFSGRQFSNSRSEMNVSTLELGDSALYLCASSHGTGFETQYFGPGTRLLVL.

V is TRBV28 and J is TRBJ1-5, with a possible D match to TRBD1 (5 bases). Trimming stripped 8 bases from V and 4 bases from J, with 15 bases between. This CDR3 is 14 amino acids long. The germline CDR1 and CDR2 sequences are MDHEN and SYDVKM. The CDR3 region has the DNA TGTGCCAGCCGGGAGAACAGGCCTAATCAGCCCCAGCATTTT. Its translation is CASRENRPNQPQHF.

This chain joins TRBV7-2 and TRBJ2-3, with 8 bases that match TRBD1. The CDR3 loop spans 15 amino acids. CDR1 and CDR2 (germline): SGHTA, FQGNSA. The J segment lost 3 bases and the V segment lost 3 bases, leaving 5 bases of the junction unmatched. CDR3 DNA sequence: TGTGCCAGCAGCTTGGCAGGGGGCGCGACAGATACGCAGTATTTT. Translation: CASSLAGGATDTQYF.

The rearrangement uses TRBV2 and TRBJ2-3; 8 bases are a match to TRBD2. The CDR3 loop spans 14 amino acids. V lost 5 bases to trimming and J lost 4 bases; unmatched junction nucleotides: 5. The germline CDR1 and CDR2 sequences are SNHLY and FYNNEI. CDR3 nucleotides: TGTGCCAGCAGTTACAGCGGGGGAGCAGATACGCAGTATTTT. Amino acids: CASSYSGGADTQYF.

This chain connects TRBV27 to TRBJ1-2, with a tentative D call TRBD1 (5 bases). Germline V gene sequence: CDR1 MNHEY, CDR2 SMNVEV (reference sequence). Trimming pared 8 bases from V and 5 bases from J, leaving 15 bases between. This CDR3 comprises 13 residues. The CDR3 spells CASSPRGLYGYTF. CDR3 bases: TGTGCCAGCTCTCCCCGGGGCCTATATGGCTACACCTTC.

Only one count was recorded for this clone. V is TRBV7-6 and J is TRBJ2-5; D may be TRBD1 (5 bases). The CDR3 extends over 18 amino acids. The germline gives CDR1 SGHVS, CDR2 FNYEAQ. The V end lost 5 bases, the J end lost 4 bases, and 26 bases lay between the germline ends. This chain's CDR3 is CASSPVMAGGPRGETQYF. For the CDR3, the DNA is TGTGCCAGCAGCCCGGTAATGGCCGGTGGCCCAAGGGGAGAGACCCAGTACTTC.

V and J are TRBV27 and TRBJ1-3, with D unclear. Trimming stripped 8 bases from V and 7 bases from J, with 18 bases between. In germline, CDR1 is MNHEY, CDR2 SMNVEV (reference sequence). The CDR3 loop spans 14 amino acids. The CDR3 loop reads CASQMREGLNTIYF. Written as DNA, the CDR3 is TGTGCCAGCCAAATGAGGGAGGGTCTTAACACCATATATTTT.

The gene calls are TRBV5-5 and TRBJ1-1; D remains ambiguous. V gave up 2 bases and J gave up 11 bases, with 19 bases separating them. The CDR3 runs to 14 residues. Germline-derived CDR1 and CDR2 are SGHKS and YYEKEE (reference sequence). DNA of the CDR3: TGTGCCAGCAGCTTCCCCGGAGGGCCCCCGATGGCTTTCTTT. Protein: CASSFPGGPPMAFF.

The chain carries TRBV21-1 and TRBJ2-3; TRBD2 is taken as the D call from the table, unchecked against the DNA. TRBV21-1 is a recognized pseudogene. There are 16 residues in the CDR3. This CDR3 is CASTLGALAGTDTQYF. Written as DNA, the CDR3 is TGTGCCAGCACCCTAGGGGCCCTAGCGGGCACAGATACGCAGTATTTT.

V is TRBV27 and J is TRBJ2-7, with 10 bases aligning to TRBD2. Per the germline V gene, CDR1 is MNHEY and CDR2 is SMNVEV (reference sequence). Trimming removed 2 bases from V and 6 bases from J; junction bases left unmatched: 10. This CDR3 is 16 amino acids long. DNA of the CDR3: TGTGCCAGCAGTTTACGACAACTAGCGGGACCCCTCGAGCAGTACTTC. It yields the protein CASSLRQLAGPLEQYF.